A single sample is the source of the 15 T cell receptor beta chains below, sequenced in a study of CD8+CD57+ T cells in acquired aplastic anemia. Patients included in sequencing had previously demonstrated CD8+CD57+ cell expansion by flow cytometry. The template used for profiling TCR beta VDJ and CDR3 was genomic DNA. TCRdb fed the reads into MiXCR, producing one record per CDR3 protein. The sample lists approximately 130,000 distinct CDR3 sequences, about two fifths occurring once. The sequencing sample was made of sorted CD4+, CD8+, or CD8+CD57+ T cells (not recorded which) from PBMCs. The receptors stem from a human donor with aplastic anemia.

This clonotype was observed at least ten times. The chain carries TRBV14 and TRBJ2-1, with 9 nucleotides matching TRBD2. Germline lookup yields CDR1 SGHDN and CDR2 FVKESK. The CDR3 is 15 amino acids. Trimming took 4 bases from V and 4 from J; bases not matched to a gene: 5. The CDR3 DNA reads TGTGCCAGCAGCCCTGTGGCGGGGGGGTACAATGAGCAGTTCTTC. Protein sequence: CASSPVAGGYNEQFF.

In its sample, this clonotype was seen many times. J is TRBJ2-2 and V is TRBV2; the D gene could be TRBD1 or TRBD2 (6 bases each). The CDR3 runs 14 residues. Trimming shortened V by 4 bases and J by 6 bases, and 12 bases separated the two germline ends. Germline loops: CDR1 SNHLY, CDR2 FYNNEI. This chain's CDR3 is CASSGGAHSGELFF. CDR3 sequence (DNA): TGTGCCAGCAGTGGGGGGGCCCACTCCGGGGAGCTGTTTTTT.

This rearrangement joins TRBV29-1 to TRBJ1-1; the D gene is possibly TRBD1 (5 bases). Germline CDR1 is SQVTM and CDR2 is ANQGSEA. The CDR3 spans 12 residues. Trimming took 6 bases from V and 0 from J, leaving 8 bases between them. CDR3 protein: CSVGRMNTEAFF. The CDR3, as DNA: TGCAGCGTGGGACGGATGAACACTGAAGCTTTCTTT.

At least ten counts were recorded for this clonotype. V and J are TRBV3-1 and TRBJ1-6; D not certain. The CDR3 spans 12 residues. Trimming shortened V by 4 bases and J by 14 bases, and 12 bases separated the two germline ends. CDR1 and CDR2 from the germline V gene are LGHDT and YNNKEL (reference sequence). CDR3 coding DNA: TGTGCCAGCAGCCGTCTAGGTATGACCCTCCACTTT. Translating it yields CASSRLGMTLHF. The entire variable domain, with the rest obtained from reference TRBV3-1 and TRBJ1-6, is as follows: DTAVSQTPKYLVTQMGNDKSIKCEQNLGHDTMYWYKQDSKKFLKIMFSYNNKELIINETVPNRFSPKSPDKAHLNLHINSLELGDSAVYFCASSRLGMTLHFGNGTRLTVT.

This clonotype was observed at least ten times. The rearrangement links TRBV24-1 to TRBJ2-1; 7 bases are a match to TRBD2. The CDR3 sequence is 16 residues long. Looked up from germline, CDR1 is KGHDR and CDR2 is SFDVKD. V lost 3 bases to trimming and J lost 1 base; unmatched junction nucleotides: 5. CDR3 region: CATSDPASGSYNEQFF. In nucleotides, the CDR3 is TGTGCCACCAGTGATCCCGCTAGCGGATCCTACAATGAGCAGTTCTTC.

In this sample, this clonotype turned up many times. The CDR3 nucleotides read TGTGCCAGCAGTGATGAGGGGGGGGGCCGGTCCTACAATGAGCAGTTCTTC. This translates into CASSDEGGGRSYNEQFF. The chain has TRBV2 and TRBJ2-1; tentatively, D is TRBD2 (7 bases). Germline CDR1 and CDR2: SNHLY and FYNNEI. The CDR3 covers 17 residues. The V end lost 3 bases, the J end lost 1 base, and 16 bases lay between the germline ends.

This chain connects TRBV28 to TRBJ1-2, with 8 nucleotides matching TRBD1. CDR3 length equals 16 residues. Germline CDR1 MDHEN, CDR2 SYDVKM. V shed 1 base and J 4 bases; nucleotides not matched to a gene: 8. The CDR3 reads CASSLSGTGFFYGYTF. CDR3 sequence (DNA): TGTGCCAGCAGTTTATCTGGGACAGGTTTTTTCTATGGCTACACCTTC.

The chain couples TRBV11-2 to TRBJ2-2; D possibly corresponds to TRBD2 (6 bases). CDR1 SGHAT and CDR2 FQNNGV come from the germline V gene. Trimming stripped 1 base from V and 2 bases from J, with 11 bases between. The CDR3 runs 16 residues. CDR3 region: CASSLAPGTNTGELFF. CDR3 coding DNA: TGTGCCAGCAGCTTAGCTCCTGGGACTAACACCGGGGAGCTGTTTTTT.

This clonotype was detected many times. The rearrangement joins TRBV6-7 to TRBJ2-7; the D gene is possibly TRBD1 (5 bases). TRBV6-7 is noted as an ORF with a role that remains uncertain. V was trimmed by 2 bases and J by 3 bases, leaving 14 bases between them. The CDR3 contains 15 residues. The CDR3 loop reads CASSYPRDPDYEQYF. Written as DNA, the CDR3 is TGTGCCAGCAGTTACCCCAGGGATCCCGACTACGAGCAGTACTTC.

The count of this clonotype is one. The CDR3 DNA reads as TGTGCCAGTAGTATAGGAGTGGGACTCAATCGCCTCTACTTC. Protein: CASSIGVGLNRLYF. The chain links TRBV19 to TRBJ2-7; possibly TRBD2 for D (6 bases). V was cut by 1 base and J by 13 bases, with 20 bases left in between. The CDR3 spans 14 residues. Germline V gene sequence: CDR1 LNHDA, CDR2 SQIVND (reference sequence). The complete variable domain, with remaining parts taken from reference TRBV19 and TRBJ2-7, reads DGGITQSPKYLFRKEGQNVTLSCEQNLNHDAMYWYRQDPGQGLRLIYYSQIVNDFQKGDIAEGYSVSREKKESFPLTVTSAQKNPTAFYLCASSIGVGLNRLYFGPGTRLTVT.

This chain links TRBV15 with TRBJ1-2; D is possibly TRBD1 (5 bases). Trimming stripped 0 bases from V and 4 bases from J, with 9 bases between. This CDR3 is 14 amino acids long. Germline CDR1 and CDR2: LNHNV and YYDKDF (reference sequence). The CDR3 coding sequence is TGTGCCACCAGCAGAGATCTACAGGCCTATGGCTACACCTTC. It yields the protein CATSRDLQAYGYTF.

The chain uses TRBV15 and TRBJ2-7; no firm D call. The CDR3 has 13 amino acids. Per germline, CDR1 LNHNV and CDR2 YYDKDF (reference sequence). The ends were cut back, 3 bases at V and 5 bases at J, with 11 bases in the middle. The CDR3: CATSSDASHEQYF. The DNA of the CDR3 is TGTGCCACCAGCAGTGATGCGAGTCACGAGCAGTACTTC.

This clonotype was counted between two and nine times. The CDR3 sequence is CASSLQGLQNTEAFF. The CDR3 DNA follows: TGTGCCAGCAGCCTCCAGGGACTCCAGAACACTGAAGCTTTCTTT. The V and J genes are TRBV5-6 and TRBJ1-1; possible D gene TRBD1, 5 bases. CDR1 is SGHDT, CDR2 YYEEEE, per germline. This CDR3 contains 15 residues. The V gene lost 4 bases and the J gene lost 1 base, with 14 bases spanning the gap.

The chain links TRBV14 to TRBJ2-7; 9 bases are shared with TRBD1. Germline CDR1 and CDR2: SGHDN and FVKESK. The CDR3 is 13 residues long. J lost 2 bases, V lost 4 bases, and 0 bases had no gene match. The CDR3, as DNA: TGTGCCAGCAGCCGGGACAGGGCCTACGAGCAGTACGTC. Translated: CASSRDRAYEQYV.

This clonotype has only a few counts. The rearrangement joins TRBV27 to TRBJ1-1, with 7 bases lining up with TRBD1. V trimming: 6 bases; J trimming: 8 bases; junction bases outside the gene matches: 9. Germline lookup yields CDR1 MNHEY and CDR2 SMNVEV (reference sequence). The CDR3 consists of 13 residues. DNA for the CDR3: TGTGCCAGCAGACAGACAGGGTGGGGGGAAGCTTTCTTT. Translation: CASRQTGWGEAFF.